A selection of T cell receptor beta chains follows, all from one sample in a study of shared clonotypes between healthy human individuals. Using immunoSEQ multiplex PCR, the repertoire was profiled, and TCRdb retains in-frame clones only, with some absent. The top ten hold around 24% of the sample, which has over 800,000 clones, about 91% seen once. The sample consisted of naive CD8+ T cells sorted from blood. Receptors were obtained from a man younger than 40 in good health. The CDR3 runs from the conserved cysteine through the conserved F or W. A D gene is named only where the DNA matches it firmly. The size field is filled for only some rows; it gives once, few, many or a size class.

size,J,D,V,CDR3,DNA
.,TRBJ2-6,.,TRBV4-3,CASSPGGAGANVLTF,TGCGCCAGCAGCCCAGGCGGGGCTGGGGCCAACGTCCTGACTTTC
.,TRBJ1-4,TRBD1,TRBV18,CASSLRDRVVEKLFF,TGTGCCAGCTCACTCCGGGACAGGGTTGTCGAAAAACTGTTTTTT
.,TRBJ2-7,.,TRBV28,CASSLLASYEQYF,TGTGCCAGCAGTTTACTAGCGTCGTACGAGCAGTACTTC
.,TRBJ1-2,TRBD1,TRBV18,CASSPDGQVLYGYTF,TGTGCCAGCTCACCCGACGGACAGGTTCTCTATGGCTACACCTTC
.,TRBJ1-1,.,TRBV2,CASIPGNTEAFF,TGTGCCAGCATACCCGGGAACACTGAAGCTTTCTTT
few,TRBJ1-5,TRBD1,TRBV6-1,CASSESGTGYQPQHF,TGTGCCAGCAGTGAATCCGGGACAGGTTATCAGCCCCAGCATTTT
.,TRBJ2-2,.,TRBV11-2,CASSSRSDRPNTGELFF,TGTGCCAGCAGCTCCAGGTCGGACAGACCGAACACCGGGGAGCTGTTTTTT
.,TRBJ2-1,.,TRBV4-3,CASSPVGGRDYNEQFF,TGCGCCAGCAGCCCGGTCGGGGGGCGGGACTACAATGAGCAGTTCTTC
once,TRBJ2-7,.,TRBV27,CASGSQGPYEQYF,TGTGCCAGCGGTTCCCAGGGCCCCTACGAGCAGTACTTC
once,TRBJ1-2,.,TRBV4-1,CASSQGHSNYGYTF,TGCGCCAGCAGCCAAGGCCACAGCAACTATGGCTACACCTTC
.,TRBJ2-2,.,TRBV30,CAWSVSVPTGELFF,TGTGCCTGGAGTGTTTCGGTGCCCACCGGGGAGCTGTTTTTT
.,TRBJ2-2,.,TRBV4-1,CASSRAGHDNTGELFF,TGCGCCAGCAGCCGGGCCGGACACGACAACACCGGGGAGCTGTTTTTT
.,TRBJ2-7,TRBD2,TRBV7-8,CASSKTSGGGYEQYF,TGTGCCAGCAGCAAGACTAGCGGCGGGGGGTACGAGCAGTACTTC
.,TRBJ2-1,TRBD2,TRBV29-1,CSVVLGGRSPLNEQFF,TGCAGCGTTGTATTGGGCGGGAGGTCCCCACTGAATGAGCAGTTCTTC
few,TRBJ1-1,.,TRBV5-4,CASSREGGLNTEAFF,TGTGCCAGCAGCAGGGAAGGAGGCCTGAACACTGAAGCTTTCTTT
.,TRBJ2-7,.,TRBV11-2,CASSLWGSYSYEQYF,TGTGCCAGCAGCTTATGGGGGTCCTACTCCTACGAGCAGTACTTC
once,TRBJ2-7,.,TRBV29-1,CSVEGEEGAYEQYF,TGCAGCGTTGAAGGAGAGGAGGGGGCCTACGAGCAGTACTTC
.,TRBJ2-7,TRBD2,TRBV6-1,CASRPGLAENYEQYF,TGTGCCAGCAGGCCGGGACTAGCGGAGAATTACGAGCAGTACTTC
.,TRBJ2-7,.,TRBV9,CASSGEAYEQYF,TGTGCCAGCAGCGGAGAGGCCTACGAGCAGTACTTC
.,TRBJ1-1,.,TRBV10-1,CASSDGGDEAFF,TGCGCCAGCAGTGATGGTGGGGATGAAGCTTTCTTT
.,TRBJ1-4,TRBD1,TRBV7-8,CASSLVGTGNEKLFF,TGTGCCAGCAGCTTAGTAGGGACAGGGAATGAAAAACTGTTTTTT
.,TRBJ2-7,.,TRBV2,CASSGLFYEQYF,TGTGCCAGCAGTGGACTATTCTACGAGCAGTACTTC
.,TRBJ1-2,.,TRBV28,CASSPYKDYGYTF,TGTGCCAGCAGTCCGTACAAAGATTATGGCTACACCTTC
.,TRBJ1-2,TRBD1,TRBV7-7,CASSTTRDRTYGYTF,TGTGCCAGCAGCACCACCCGGGACAGGACTTATGGCTACACCTTC
.,TRBJ1-4,.,TRBV15,CATSRARTVNRDEKLFF,TGTGCCACCAGCAGAGCTAGGACCGTAAATAGGGATGAAAAACTGTTTTTT
.,TRBJ2-1,TRBD1,TRBV7-9,CASSSYRGSYNEQFF,TGTGCCAGCAGCTCTTACAGGGGCTCCTACAATGAGCAGTTCTTC
.,TRBJ2-1,TRBD1,TRBV9,CASSKGTGFSYNEQFF,TGTGCCAGCAGCAAAGGGACAGGGTTTTCCTACAATGAGCAGTTCTTC
.,TRBJ2-1,TRBD1,TRBV7-9,CASSLNFGTGLNNEQFF,TGTGCCAGCAGCTTAAATTTCGGGACAGGGCTTAACAATGAGCAGTTCTTC
.,TRBJ2-1,.,TRBV2,CASSDGEQFF,TGTGCCAGCAGTGATGGCGAGCAGTTCTTC
once,TRBJ2-1,.,TRBV7-8,CASSLSAGSYNEQFF,TGTGCCAGCAGCTTATCGGCGGGCTCCTACAATGAGCAGTTCTTC
few,TRBJ2-3,.,TRBV5-4,CASSLNTDTQYF,TGTGCCAGCAGCTTGAACACAGATACGCAGTATTTT
.,TRBJ1-5,.,TRBV30,CAWSQGLASNQPQHF,TGTGCCTGGAGTCAGGGTTTGGCGAGCAATCAGCCCCAGCATTTT
.,TRBJ2-7,TRBD1,TRBV6-5,CASRDVRDSPYEQYF,TGTGCCAGCAGGGATGTCCGGGACAGTCCCTACGAGCAGTACTTC
.,TRBJ2-1,TRBD2,TRBV4-3,CASSLHSTSGSHNEQFF,TGCGCCAGCAGCCTTCATTCTACTAGCGGGAGTCACAATGAGCAGTTCTTC
.,TRBJ2-2,TRBD1,TRBV5-6,CASSSRQGWRRTGELFF,TGTGCCAGCAGCTCCAGACAGGGATGGAGGAGGACCGGGGAGCTGTTTTTT
.,TRBJ2-3,.,TRBV29-1,CSVTSRDKGTDTQYF,TGCAGCGTCACTTCCAGGGACAAGGGCACAGATACGCAGTATTTT
.,TRBJ2-7,.,TRBV29-1,CSVLSSVSYEQYF,TGCAGCGTTCTTTCTAGCGTCTCCTACGAGCAGTACTTC
.,TRBJ1-1,.,TRBV4-1,CASSLKIPAEAFF,TGCGCCAGCAGTCTCAAGATCCCAGCCGAAGCTTTCTTT
few,TRBJ2-1,.,TRBV27,CASSTPHEQFF,TGTGCCAGCAGTACCCCGCATGAGCAGTTCTTC
.,TRBJ1-2,.,TRBV6-1,CASVEDYGYTF,TGTGCCAGCGTCGAGGACTATGGCTACACCTTC